This T cell receptor beta chain was sequenced for a study of T cell changes during pregnancy in multiple sclerosis. This clone came up once. This table comes from immunoSEQ multiplex PCR, and its TCRdb copy is limited to in-frame clones, with some not included. Of 10,000 to 13,000 clones listed, roughly 91% are singletons. Specimen: CD8+ T cells from peripheral blood mononuclear cells, collected in the first trimester of pregnancy. This clonotype was sampled from a female donor in good health, enrolled as a control in a pregnancy study.

Here the CDR3 reads CASSRGQGNEKLFF. CDR3 bases: TGTGCCAGCAGCAGGGGACAGGGGAATGAAAAACTGTTTTTT. This sequence joins TRBV5-8 and TRBJ1-4, with 10 bases identical to TRBD1. Germline V lookup: CDR1 SGHTS, CDR2 YDEGEE. The CDR3 is 14 residues long. The junction had 2 bases not matched to a gene; V was cut back by 4 bases and J by 5 bases.